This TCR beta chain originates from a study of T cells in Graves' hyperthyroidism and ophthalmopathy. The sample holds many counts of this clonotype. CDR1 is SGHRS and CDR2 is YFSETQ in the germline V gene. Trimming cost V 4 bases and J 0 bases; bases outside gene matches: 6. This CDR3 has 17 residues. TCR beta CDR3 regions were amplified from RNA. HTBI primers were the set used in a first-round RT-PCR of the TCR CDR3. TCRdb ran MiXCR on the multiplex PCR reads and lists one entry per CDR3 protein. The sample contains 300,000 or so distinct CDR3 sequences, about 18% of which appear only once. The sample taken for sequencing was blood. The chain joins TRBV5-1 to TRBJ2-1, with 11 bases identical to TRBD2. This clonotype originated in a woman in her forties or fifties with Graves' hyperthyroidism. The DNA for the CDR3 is TGCGCCAGCAGCCCCCGGACTAGCGGGTACTCCTACAATGAGCAGTTCTTC. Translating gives CASSPRTSGYSYNEQFF.